This T cell receptor beta chain was captured in a study of T cell responses to AZD1222 COVID-19 vaccine (dated by TCRdb to 2020 to 2023). General notes on the study: AZD1222 recipients with second doses at about 4 weeks or about 12 weeks were pooled, because spike-specific TCR depth and breadth did not differ between schedules. TCR sequencing covered about 230 trial participants: roughly 200 given two doses of AZD1222 and 26 given two doses of MenACWY control vaccine. Enrollment into the trials was organized by age into subgroups of 18-55, 56-69 and 70-plus years, and those subgroups contained about 150, 27 and 61 TCR-sequenced participants, respectively. Broad study findings and their caveats: A significant rise in spike-specific TCR breadth and depth was observed after two AZD1222 doses relative to day 0 and relative to MenACWY recipients. In the small 56-69-year group, the increase in depth fell short of significance, most likely because of low power. Conclusions about previously exposed vaccinees are limited, since just five to seven AZD1222 recipients were seropositive for SARS-CoV-2 at baseline. CD4 TCRs associated with the vaccine covered the entire spike protein, and the dominant responses were in regions 160-218 and 743-854. Reportedly, close to half of the unique spike-specific TCRs recognized epitopes lying outside the regions that are mutated in the B.1.351 and B.1.1.7 variants. Participants were mostly white British and included more females than males, and it was suggested by the authors that clonal diversity may have been underestimated. Because no day 14 peak-response samples were available, the repertoires could be characterized only after the peak T cell response.

The label giving this sample's time point can be read as: baseline before first vaccination. Samples from vaccinated people were obtained from the UK trials COV001 and COV002, which included a single-blind randomized controlled phase 2/3 trial of AZD1222 (ChAdOx1 nCoV-19) in healthy adults. For TCRbeta chain sequencing, PBMC samples from trial participants were taken at day 0 and at day 28 after the second dose. The CDR3 regions of human TCRbeta chains were subjected to immunosequencing. The study's processing was this. Repertoire TCRs were checked for matches against a reference library of SARS-CoV-2-specific TCRs that had been generated using the MIRA antigen-specificity platform. Breadth was defined as the fraction of unique TCRs that were SARS-CoV-2-associated. Depth was defined as the fraction of total T cells that were SARS-CoV-2-associated. Using the MIRA data, each spike-specific TCR was assigned both to the spike region to which the TCR was reactive and to a CD4 or CD8 class. Log10-transformed breadth and depth values were compared by one-way ANOVA with Sidak's multiple comparisons tests. TCRdb stores this immuneACCESS table with in-frame sequences only. Part of the clones is absent; in the studies checked, under half of the shortfall reflects unresolved V genes, and no reason is known for the rest. V, J and clone size are those of that table, while D and trimming were read from the DNA. This sample is represented by around 120,000 clones; around 90% of them were singletons. Less than 30% of the sample comes from the top ten.

The V end gives up 0 bases and the J end 9 bases, leaving 4 bases in the junction not matched to a gene. The CDR3 starts with the cysteine, ends with the phenylalanine, and has 16 residues. Of the read, only the CDR3 DNA is kept; its 48 bases are in frame from base 1. CDR1 and CDR2 (WNHNN, SYGVQD) derive from the germline V gene (reference sequence). On this clone itself: This receptor's antigen is unknown. No per-base quality is available; no much larger clone lies one base away.

The chain couples TRBV10-1 to TRBJ1-6; 11 of the junction bases match TRBD1. The starting material was peripheral blood, obtained on day 0 of AZD1222 vaccination. This receptor was identified in an adult in good health. The CDR3 in this case is CASSESGQGGGSPLHF. The base sequence is TGCGCCAGCAGTGAGTCGGGACAGGGGGGGGGTTCACCCCTCCACTTT.